The 24 T cell receptor beta chains below all came from one sample that was sequenced in a study of blood T cell repertoires in COVID-19. Measured with immunoSEQ multiplex PCR; TCRdb has only the in-frame clones, and not every one. This repertoire shows about 190,000 clones, under 85% found once; its top ten account for around 6.3%. Sequenced: peripheral blood. All receptors derive from a woman in her 40s with acute or convalescent COVID-19.

The V call is TRBV25-1, the J call TRBJ1-2, with 7 nucleotides matching TRBD1. V was pared by 3 bases and J by 4 bases, with 8 bases of the junction left unmatched. The CDR3 is 15 amino acids. Looked up from germline, CDR1 is MGHDK and CDR2 is SYGVNS. CDR3 in DNA: TGTGCCAGCAGTGATATTACTGACAGGGTCTATGGCTACACCTTC. Residues: CASSDITDRVYGYTF.

This chain joins TRBV6-4 and TRBJ2-1; D is perhaps TRBD1 (6 bases). CDR3 length equals 13 residues. V gave up 8 bases and J gave up 5 bases, with 13 bases separating them. CDR1 is MRHNA and CDR2 is SNTAGT in the germline V gene. The CDR3 nucleotides read TGTGCCAGCTCGGGGACACCCGACAATGAGCAGTTCTTC. It specifies CASSGTPDNEQFF.

The V and J genes are TRBV10-3 and TRBJ1-1, with D maybe TRBD1 (6 bases). Germline assignment: CDR1 ENHRY and CDR2 SYGVKD. The CDR3 contains 13 residues. The germline V and J ends were trimmed by 6 bases and 1 base, with 9 bases remaining between them. CDR3 DNA sequence: TGTGCCATCAGACAGGGACAGAACACTGAAGCTTTCTTT. Amino acids: CAIRQGQNTEAFF.

The CDR3 spells CASSPVRGPESRFF. CDR3 coding DNA: TGTGCCAGCAGCCCAGTGCGAGGGCCGGAGTCTCGGTTCTTC. This chain joins TRBV27 and TRBJ2-1; TRBD2 is a possible D gene (5 bases). The CDR3 runs 14 residues. From germline, CDR1 is MNHEY and CDR2 SMNVEV (reference sequence). V was cut by 6 bases and J by 15 bases, with 24 bases left in between.

The gene calls are TRBV2 and TRBJ1-5; D not resolved. Germline values: CDR1 SNHLY, CDR2 FYNNEI. Between the trimmed V and J ends, which lost 5 bases and 0 bases, there was a span of 20 bases. The CDR3 extends over 18 amino acids. The CDR3 region has the DNA TGTGCCAGCAGTCCCCCCTCTGGGAGAGTCTTTAGCAATCAGCCCCAGCATTTT. Its translation is CASSPPSGRVFSNQPQHF. Looking up the rest from reference TRBV2 and TRBJ1-5 gives the full variable domain: EPEVTQTPSHQVTQMGQEVILRCVPISNHLYFYWYRQILGQKVEFLVSFYNNEISEKSEIFDDQFSVERPDGSNFTLKIRSTKLEDSAMYFCASSPPSGRVFSNQPQHFGDGTRLSIL.

This chain uses TRBV7-8 with TRBJ1-5; D might be TRBD1 (5 bases). This CDR3 is built from 16 residues. Germline CDR1 reads SGHVS; CDR2 reads FQNEAQ. The germline V and J ends were trimmed by 2 bases and 0 bases, with 11 bases remaining between them. The CDR3 loop is CASSLLRAYSNQPQHF. CDR3 coding DNA: TGTGCCAGCAGCTTACTCAGGGCTTATAGCAATCAGCCCCAGCATTTT. Based on the CDR3 plus reference TRBV7-8 and TRBJ1-5, the full variable domain is GAGVSQSPRYKVAKRGQDVALRCDPISGHVSLFWYQQALGQGPEFLTYFQNEAQLDKSGLPSDRFFAERPEGSVSTLKIQRTQQEDSAVYLCASSLLRAYSNQPQHFGDGTRLSIL.

The chain has TRBV19 and TRBJ1-2, with TRBD1 matching over 10 bases. The CDR3 covers 22 residues. Unmatched junction bases numbered 28, after V lost 4 bases and J lost 5 bases. Germline V gives CDR1 LNHDA, CDR2 SQIVND (reference sequence). CDR3 amino acids: CASSTEITAPGTGARLLYGYTF. CDR3 in DNA: TGTGCCAGTAGTACGGAAATAACCGCCCCCGGGACAGGGGCCCGACTACTATATGGCTACACCTTC.

The chain combines TRBV5-5 with TRBJ2-7; 10 nucleotides match TRBD2. The CDR3 covers 15 residues. V dropped 4 bases and J dropped 7; count of bases not matched to a gene: 11. The germline V gene encodes CDR1 SGHKS and CDR2 YYEKEE (reference sequence). CDR3 sequence: CASSLGGSGGREQYF. CDR3 nucleotides: TGTGCCAGCAGCCTCGGAGGTAGCGGGGGGAGAGAGCAGTACTTC.

The chain is built from TRBV2 and TRBJ2-7, with D perhaps matching TRBD2 (6 bases). With 4 bases removed from V and 3 bases from J, the gap between germline ends came to 16 bases. Germline CDR1 and CDR2: SNHLY and FYNNEI. The CDR3 runs to 15 residues. CDR3 bases: TGTGCCAGCAGTGCTGGCGGGCCGGGGGACTACGAGCAGTACTTC. It translates to CASSAGGPGDYEQYF.

V usage is TRBV6-6 and J usage is TRBJ2-1, with TRBD1 matching over 7 bases. J gave up 5 bases and V 5 bases, and 12 bases lay outside the gene matches. Germline CDR1 MNHNY, CDR2 SVGAGI (reference sequence). CDR3 length equals 16 residues. The CDR3 here is CASSRAGTESNNEQFF. The CDR3 coding sequence is TGTGCCAGCAGTAGGGCTGGGACAGAATCTAACAATGAGCAGTTCTTC.

The gene calls are TRBV6-5 and TRBJ1-4; D is perhaps TRBD1 (6 bases). The CDR3 sequence is 16 residues long. Looked up from germline, CDR1 is MNHEY and CDR2 is SVGAGI. The germline V and J ends were trimmed by 0 bases and 10 bases, with 18 bases remaining between them. Here the CDR3 reads CASSYSTGARLGKLFF. In DNA form, the CDR3 reads TGTGCCAGCAGTTACTCGACAGGAGCCCGGCTCGGAAAACTGTTTTTT.

This clone has only a few counts. This chain uses TRBV29-1 with TRBJ1-4; D might be TRBD1 (6 bases). This CDR3 region has 13 residues. The germline V gene has CDR1 SQVTM and CDR2 ANQGSEA. Deletions cut 6 bases from V and 6 bases from J, with 14 bases between. The CDR3 DNA reads as TGCAGCGTCTATACAGGGAATGATGAAAAACTGTTTTTT. This codes for CSVYTGNDEKLFF.

The chain joins TRBV9 to TRBJ1-3, with 10 bases identical to TRBD1. The ends lost 3 bases at V and 3 bases at J; junction bases unmatched: 9. Per the germline V gene, CDR1 is SGDLS and CDR2 is YYNGEE. The CDR3 runs to 17 residues. The CDR3 protein is CASSGTTGQGGGNTIYF. In DNA form, the CDR3 reads TGTGCCAGCAGCGGGACTACTGGACAGGGGGGTGGAAACACCATATATTTT.

This clone appeared a few times. The genes are TRBV11-2 and TRBJ1-4, with D unresolved. The CDR3 spans 13 residues. CDR1 is SGHAT, CDR2 FQNNGV, per germline. The V gene lost 6 bases and the J gene lost 6 bases, with 11 bases spanning the gap. This chain's CDR3 is CASRSPGDEKLFF. The CDR3 DNA is TGTGCCAGCAGGTCTCCAGGCGATGAAAAACTGTTTTTT.

The CDR3 nucleotides are TGTGCCAGCAGTTACTCCCCAGGGGACAACAATGAGCAGTTCTTC. Protein: CASSYSPGDNNEQFF. The gene calls are TRBV4-2 and TRBJ2-1; possible D gene TRBD1, 6 bases. Germline assignment: CDR1 LGHNA and CDR2 YNFKEQ. The CDR3 runs to 15 residues. The germline V and J ends were trimmed by 6 bases and 5 bases, with 17 bases remaining between them.

The chain employs TRBV7-2 and TRBJ1-6, with unresolved D. CDR1 is SGHTA, CDR2 FQGNSA, per germline. Trimming pared 5 bases from V and 0 bases from J, leaving 11 bases between. The CDR3 has 16 residues. This chain's CDR3 is CASSQRMSSYNSPLHF. The CDR3 coding sequence is TGTGCCAGCAGCCAGAGGATGAGCTCCTATAATTCACCCCTCCACTTT.

V usage is TRBV19 and J usage is TRBJ2-3, with D perhaps TRBD2 (5 bases). This CDR3 has 19 amino acids. Trimming cost V 0 bases and J 4 bases, with 23 bases left between them. The germline V gene has CDR1 LNHDA and CDR2 SQIVND (reference sequence). CDR3 nucleotides: TGTGCCAGTAGTATAGACTACGTTCCCCGGGGTATTGTCGCAGATACGCAGTATTTT. This gives the protein CASSIDYVPRGIVADTQYF.

This clone was recorded only once. This chain links TRBV2 with TRBJ2-7; D remains ambiguous. CDR1 is SNHLY and CDR2 is FYNNEI in the germline V gene. The CDR3 consists of 13 residues. With 0 bases removed from V and 3 bases from J, the gap between germline ends came to 6 bases. The CDR3 DNA is TGTGCCAGCAGTGAAGCGCTAGGCTACGAGCAGTACTTC. This sequence encodes CASSEALGYEQYF.

The rearrangement joins TRBV7-2 to TRBJ2-2; 9 bases align to TRBD2. Germline V gene sequence: CDR1 SGHTA, CDR2 FQGNSA. This CDR3 spans 16 amino acids. V dropped 3 bases and J dropped 4; count of bases not matched to a gene: 6. CDR3 sequence (DNA): TGTGCCAGCAGCTTCGTTGCGGGGGGGCGCACCGGGGAGCTGTTTTTT. This gives the protein CASSFVAGGRTGELFF. Full variable domain (missing parts from reference TRBV7-2 and TRBJ2-2): GAGVSQSPSNKVTEKGKDVELRCDPISGHTALYWYRQSLGQGLEFLIYFQGNSAPDKSGLPSDRFSAERTGGSVSTLTIQRTQQEDSAVYLCASSFVAGGRTGELFFGEGSRLTVL.

The chain links TRBV5-6 to TRBJ1-1; no clear D gene. From germline, CDR1 is SGHDT and CDR2 YYEEEE. The CDR3 runs to 15 residues. V lost 4 bases and J lost 0, with 13 bases in between. The CDR3 spells CASSLYPTVNTEAFF. CDR3 nucleotides: TGTGCCAGCAGCCTGTATCCTACGGTGAACACTGAAGCTTTCTTT.

There are a few counts of this clone. The chain uses TRBV28 and TRBJ2-1; TRBD2 matches 13 bases. The trim removed 7 bases at V and 2 bases at J, leaving 8 bases unmatched. CDR1 MDHEN and CDR2 SYDVKM come from the germline V gene. The CDR3 has 17 amino acids. The CDR3, as DNA: TGTGCCAGCACAGGACTAGCGGGAGTACCTGCCTACAATGAGCAGTTCTTC. This sequence encodes CASTGLAGVPAYNEQFF.

V is TRBV6-1 and J is TRBJ1-2; a weak D match, TRBD1 (6 bases). Trimming cost V 3 bases and J 5 bases, with 19 bases left between them. The length of the CDR3 is 16 residues. The V gene's germline CDR1 is MNHNS and CDR2 SASEGT. Written as DNA, the CDR3 is TGTGCCAGCAGTGATTCGGACAGCCCCAAAACGTATGGCTACACCTTC. Protein product: CASSDSDSPKTYGYTF.

The gene calls are TRBV5-1 and TRBJ1-2; 10 positions agree with TRBD1. CDR3 length: 14 amino acids. CDR1 is SGHRS and CDR2 is YFSETQ in the germline V gene. V trimming: 4 bases; J trimming: 8 bases; junction bases outside the gene matches: 8. CDR3 DNA: TGCGCCAGCAGCAACGCGGGACAGGGGCGCGGCTACACCTTC. This sequence encodes CASSNAGQGRGYTF.

This clone was observed a single time. The V and J genes are TRBV2 and TRBJ2-7; 8 nucleotides align to TRBD1. Germline trimming cut 7 bases from V and 5 bases from J; bases unmatched to any gene: 10. From germline, CDR1 is SNHLY and CDR2 FYNNEI. The CDR3 runs to 14 residues. The CDR3 loop is CASTSGTGANEQYF. The CDR3 coding sequence is TGTGCCAGCACCTCCGGGACAGGCGCCAACGAGCAGTACTTC.